This T cell receptor beta chain emerged from a study of blood T cell dynamics during melanoma immunotherapy. The time point: week 3, after first cycle of checkpoint inhibitor. Disease control meant complete response, partial response or stable disease at 12 weeks. Each bulk PBMC sample had roughly 400 ng DNA loaded. The repertoire was sequenced with immunoSEQ multiplex PCR; TCRdb's copy has only in-frame clones and lacks some. In the table there are 25,000 to 30,000 clones, approximately 88% of which are singletons. The germline V gene has CDR1 LGHNT and CDR2 FRNRAP. This CDR3 comprises 15 residues. J lost 5 bases, V lost 4 bases, and 5 bases had no gene match.

This sequence joins TRBV12-5 and TRBJ2-5, with 12 positions matching TRBD1. This receptor was obtained from a human donor with melanoma. The sample here was blood, taken from a patient treated with checkpoint blockade. CDR3 sequence: CASGYGTGGSETQYF. The CDR3 nucleotides are TGTGCTAGTGGTTATGGGACAGGGGGCTCGGAGACCCAGTACTTC. Using reference TRBV12-5 and TRBJ2-5 for the parts outside the CDR3, the full variable domain is DARVTQTPRHKVTEMGQEVTMRCQPILGHNTVFWYRQTMMQGLELLAYFRNRAPLDDSGMPKDRFSAEMPDATLATLKIQPSEPRDSAVYFCASGYGTGGSETQYFGPGTRLLVL.